These T cell receptor beta chains were read from a single sample in a study of T cell responses to AZD1222 COVID-19 vaccine. This table comes from immunoSEQ multiplex PCR, and its TCRdb copy is limited to in-frame clones, with some not included. The top ten hold 20% of the sample, which has tens of thousands of clones, 85% seen once. The material sequenced was peripheral blood, taken on day 0 of AZD1222 vaccination. Receptors were obtained from an adult in good health. Both conserved end residues are part of each CDR3. Fields, in order: D gene, clone size, CDR3 length, J gene, V gene, CDR3 protein, CDR3 DNA. A D gene is named only where the DNA matches it firmly. Clone sizes are given selectively: once, few, many, or a class where the clone is expanded.

D: TRBD2
size: -
length: 15
J: TRBJ2-7
V: TRBV2
CDR3: CASKETSGPYYEQYF
DNA: TGTGCCAGCAAGGAGACTAGCGGCCCCTACTACGAGCAGTACTTC

D: -
size: -
length: 12
J: TRBJ2-7
V: TRBV18
CDR3: CASSPESYEQYF
DNA: TGTGCCAGCTCACCGGAGTCCTACGAGCAGTACTTC

D: -
size: -
length: 14
J: TRBJ1-3
V: TRBV7-9
CDR3: CASSLGTLGNTIYF
DNA: TGTGCCAGCAGCCTAGGGACTCTTGGAAACACCATATATTTT

D: -
size: -
length: 15
J: TRBJ2-3
V: TRBV7-2
CDR3: CASSLGASTGDTQYF
DNA: TGTGCCAGCAGCTTAGGTGCCTCAACGGGAGATACGCAGTATTTT

D: -
size: -
length: 13
J: TRBJ1-1
V: TRBV12-3/TRBV12-4
CDR3: CASIDVGGLVAFF
DNA: TGTGCCAGCATCGATGTTGGGGGACTCGTAGCTTTCTTT

D: -
size: -
length: 16
J: TRBJ2-7
V: TRBV5-1
CDR3: CASSLVGLEGAYEQYF
DNA: TGCGCCAGCAGCTTGGTGGGGTTGGAAGGGGCCTACGAGCAGTACTTC

D: -
size: -
length: 12
J: TRBJ2-2
V: TRBV5-1
CDR3: CASTWRTGELFF
DNA: TGCGCCAGCACCTGGCGTACCGGGGAGCTGTTTTTT

D: -
size: -
length: 15
J: TRBJ2-1
V: TRBV19
CDR3: CASISTGTRTGEQFF
DNA: TGTGCCAGTATCTCGACCGGGACGCGCACAGGTGAGCAGTTCTTC

D: TRBD1
size: few
length: 15
J: TRBJ1-2
V: TRBV19
CDR3: CASSMEPGQNYGYTF
DNA: TGTGCCAGTAGTATGGAGCCGGGACAGAACTATGGCTACACCTTC

D: -
size: -
length: 12
J: TRBJ2-1
V: TRBV7-2
CDR3: CASTPNYNEQFF
DNA: TGTGCCAGCACCCCAAATTACAATGAGCAGTTCTTC

D: -
size: -
length: 13
J: TRBJ1-5
V: TRBV12-5
CDR3: CASGLVPDHPQHF
DNA: TGTGCTAGTGGTTTGGTACCTGATCATCCCCAGCATTTT

D: -
size: -
length: 14
J: TRBJ1-4
V: TRBV7-2
CDR3: CASSPGPGLEKLFF
DNA: TGTGCCAGCAGCCCCGGACCAGGTTTGGAAAAACTGTTTTTT

D: -
size: -
length: 15
J: TRBJ2-1
V: TRBV19
CDR3: CASSISGSSYNEQFF
DNA: TGTGCCAGTAGTATAAGTGGGAGCTCCTACAATGAGCAGTTCTTC

D: -
size: -
length: 15
J: TRBJ2-3
V: TRBV7-2
CDR3: CASSLETGQTDTQYF
DNA: TGTGCCAGCAGCTTGGAGACAGGTCAGACAGATACGCAGTATTTT

D: -
size: -
length: 13
J: TRBJ1-3
V: TRBV7-2
CDR3: CASSDSPGNTIYF
DNA: TGTGCCAGCAGCGACAGTCCTGGAAACACCATATATTTT

D: TRBD2
size: -
length: 16
J: TRBJ2-3
V: TRBV15
CDR3: CATSRTTSGGTDTQYF
DNA: TGTGCCACCAGCAGAACCACTAGCGGGGGCACAGATACGCAGTATTTT

D: -
size: -
length: 13
J: TRBJ1-6
V: TRBV29-1
CDR3: CSGLESYNSPLHF
DNA: TGCAGCGGTCTGGAAAGCTATAATTCACCCCTCCACTTT

D: TRBD1
size: -
length: 15
J: TRBJ1-5
V: TRBV3-1/TRBV3-2
CDR3: CASSQDARGAQPQHF
DNA: TGTGCCAGCAGCCAAGATGCCAGGGGGGCTCAGCCCCAGCATTTT

D: -
size: -
length: 16
J: TRBJ2-1
V: TRBV18
CDR3: CASSPPGQSSYNEQFF
DNA: TGTGCCAGCTCACCTCCTGGACAGAGCTCCTACAATGAGCAGTTCTTC

D: TRBD2
size: -
length: 16
J: TRBJ2-3
V: TRBV11-3
CDR3: CASSSAGLARADTQYF
DNA: TGTGCCAGCAGCTCAGCGGGACTAGCTCGCGCAGATACGCAGTATTTT

D: -
size: -
length: 16
J: TRBJ1-4
V: TRBV21-1
CDR3: CASSILLTATNEKLFF
DNA: TGTGCCAGCAGCATACTCCTGACAGCAACTAATGAAAAACTGTTTTTT

D: -
size: -
length: 16
J: TRBJ1-2
V: TRBV29-1
CDR3: CSVFGPIGGLNLGYTF
DNA: TGCAGCGTTTTCGGACCGATCGGTGGGCTTAACTTAGGGTACACCTTC

D: -
size: -
length: 17
J: TRBJ1-1
V: TRBV7-9
CDR3: CASSFLTRGRGNTEAFF
DNA: TGTGCCAGCAGCTTCCTAACCCGGGGGCGGGGGAACACTGAAGCTTTCTTT

D: -
size: -
length: 14
J: TRBJ1-4
V: TRBV24-1
CDR3: CATSDPTSGEKLFF
DNA: TGTGCCACCAGTGACCCAACCTCGGGAGAAAAACTGTTTTTT

D: TRBD1
size: -
length: 13
J: TRBJ1-1
V: TRBV6-5
CDR3: CASKDRVNTEAFF
DNA: TGTGCCAGTAAGGACAGGGTGAACACTGAAGCTTTCTTT

D: -
size: -
length: 16
J: TRBJ2-5
V: TRBV4-2
CDR3: CASSQVGLGGPETQYF
DNA: TGTGCCAGCAGCCAAGTAGGTTTGGGGGGCCCGGAGACCCAGTACTTC

D: -
size: -
length: 13
J: TRBJ1-5
V: TRBV7-9
CDR3: CASSPDGNQPQHF
DNA: TGTGCCAGCAGCCCAGACGGGAATCAGCCCCAGCATTTT

D: TRBD1
size: -
length: 18
J: TRBJ2-5
V: TRBV25-1
CDR3: CASSRRRGQDRTGETQYF
DNA: TGTGCCAGCAGTCGCCGGCGGGGACAGGACCGCACAGGGGAGACCCAGTACTTC

D: -
size: -
length: 11
J: TRBJ1-4
V: TRBV18
CDR3: CASSPKEKLFF
DNA: TGTGCCAGCTCACCGAAGGAAAAACTGTTTTTT

D: TRBD2
size: -
length: 12
J: TRBJ2-1
V: TRBV5-1
CDR3: CASSLDGGGKFF
DNA: TGCGCCAGCAGCTTGGACGGGGGAGGGAAGTTCTTC

D: TRBD1
size: few
length: 16
J: TRBJ1-2
V: TRBV6-5
CDR3: CASSYVRTGGGYGYTF
DNA: TGTGCCAGCAGTTATGTCCGGACAGGGGGCGGCTATGGCTACACCTTC

D: -
size: -
length: 20
J: TRBJ2-6
V: TRBV5-5
CDR3: CASSWGQVGSGKGGANVLTF
DNA: TGTGCCAGCAGCTGGGGCCAGGTGGGGTCAGGCAAAGGTGGGGCCAACGTCCTGACTTTC

D: TRBD2
size: -
length: 17
J: TRBJ2-1
V: TRBV4-1
CDR3: CASSQTPGLAADNEQFF
DNA: TGCGCCAGCAGCCAAACACCGGGACTAGCAGCAGACAATGAGCAGTTCTTC

D: -
size: -
length: 13
J: TRBJ2-2
V: TRBV2
CDR3: CASSLEGTGELFF
DNA: TGTGCCAGCAGTTTGGAGGGCACCGGGGAGCTGTTTTTT

D: TRBD1
size: -
length: 17
J: TRBJ1-4
V: TRBV9
CDR3: CASSPNPGQGSNEKLFF
DNA: TGTGCCAGCAGCCCAAACCCGGGACAGGGCTCTAATGAAAAACTGTTTTTT

D: -
size: -
length: 13
J: TRBJ2-3
V: TRBV24-1
CDR3: CATSDPPTDTQYF
DNA: TGTGCCACCAGTGACCCCCCAACAGATACGCAGTATTTT

D: -
size: -
length: 13
J: TRBJ1-1
V: TRBV5-6
CDR3: CASSLQRNTEAFF
DNA: TGTGCCAGCAGTTTGCAGAGGAACACTGAAGCTTTCTTT

D: -
size: -
length: 11
J: TRBJ1-1
V: TRBV19
CDR3: CASSDQRAAFF
DNA: TGTGCCAGTAGTGACCAGAGAGCAGCTTTCTTT

D: -
size: once
length: 14
J: TRBJ2-7
V: TRBV5-5
CDR3: CASSWDIGAYEQYF
DNA: TGTGCCAGCAGCTGGGACATAGGAGCCTACGAGCAGTACTTC

D: -
size: once
length: 15
J: TRBJ1-3
V: TRBV4-1
CDR3: CASSQLRGSGDTIYF
DNA: TGCGCCAGCAGCCAATTACGGGGGTCCGGAGACACCATATATTTT

D: TRBD1
size: -
length: 15
J: TRBJ1-2
V: TRBV7-8
CDR3: CASSPRQGANYGYTF
DNA: TGTGCCAGCAGCCCAAGACAGGGGGCAAACTATGGCTACACCTTC

D: -
size: -
length: 14
J: TRBJ2-7
V: TRBV5-4
CDR3: CASSPRQRVVEQYF
DNA: TGTGCCAGCAGCCCCCGGCAACGTGTAGTCGAGCAGTACTTC

D: TRBD2
size: -
length: 15
J: TRBJ2-3
V: TRBV7-9
CDR3: CASDRGVGGTDTQYF
DNA: TGTGCCAGCGACCGGGGGGTTGGGGGCACAGATACGCAGTATTTT

D: -
size: few
length: 17
J: TRBJ1-1
V: TRBV21-1
CDR3: CASSKEGTFKGGKTTFF
DNA: TGTGCCAGCAGCAAAGAGGGGACATTTAAGGGGGGGAAAACTACTTTCTTT

D: TRBD1
size: -
length: 14
J: TRBJ2-7
V: TRBV27
CDR3: CASSGRQGPYEQYF
DNA: TGTGCCAGCAGCGGTCGACAGGGCCCCTACGAGCAGTACTTC

D: TRBD1
size: -
length: 13
J: TRBJ2-7
V: TRBV27
CDR3: CASSFRGLYEQYF
DNA: TGTGCCAGCAGTTTCAGGGGGCTTTACGAGCAGTACTTC

D: TRBD1
size: -
length: 18
J: TRBJ2-3
V: TRBV4-1
CDR3: CASSQEVGGRGRTDTQYF
DNA: TGCGCCAGCAGCCAAGAAGTTGGTGGCAGGGGGCGCACAGATACGCAGTATTTT

D: TRBD1
size: -
length: 17
J: TRBJ1-1
V: TRBV6-6
CDR3: CASSHSRGGLENTEAFF
DNA: TGTGCCAGCAGCCACTCCAGGGGGGGGCTGGAGAACACTGAAGCTTTCTTT

D: -
size: -
length: 14
J: TRBJ2-7
V: TRBV5-1
CDR3: CASRPSDPSYEQYF
DNA: TGCGCCAGCAGGCCCAGCGACCCCTCCTACGAGCAGTACTTC

D: TRBD2
size: -
length: 18
J: TRBJ2-7
V: TRBV7-8
CDR3: CASSFTGLAGGPPYEQYF
DNA: TGTGCCAGCAGCTTTACGGGACTAGCGGGGGGCCCCCCCTACGAGCAGTACTTC

D: -
size: few
length: 13
J: TRBJ2-7
V: TRBV28
CDR3: CASSLSRQYEQYF
DNA: TGTGCCAGCAGTTTGAGTAGGCAGTACGAGCAGTACTTC

D: TRBD2
size: -
length: 14
J: TRBJ2-1
V: TRBV6-2/TRBV6-3
CDR3: CASSKTSGGYEQFF
DNA: TGTGCCAGCAGCAAGACTAGCGGGGGCTATGAGCAGTTCTTC

D: -
size: -
length: 17
J: TRBJ2-5
V: TRBV19
CDR3: CASSIGLGTWTRETQYF
DNA: TGTGCCAGTAGTATCGGTCTTGGGACATGGACGCGAGAGACCCAGTACTTC